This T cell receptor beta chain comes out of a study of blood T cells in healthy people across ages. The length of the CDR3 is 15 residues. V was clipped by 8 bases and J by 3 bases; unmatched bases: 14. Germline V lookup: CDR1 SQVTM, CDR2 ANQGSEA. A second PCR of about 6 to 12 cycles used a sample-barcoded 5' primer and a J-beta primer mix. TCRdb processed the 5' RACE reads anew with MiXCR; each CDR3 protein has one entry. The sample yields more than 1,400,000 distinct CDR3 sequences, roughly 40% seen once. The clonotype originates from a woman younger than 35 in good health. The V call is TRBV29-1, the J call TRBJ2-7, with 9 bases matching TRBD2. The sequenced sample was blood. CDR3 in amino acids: CSPWPPDSGGYEQYF. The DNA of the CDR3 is TGCAGCCCCTGGCCCCCGGATAGCGGGGGCTACGAGCAGTACTTC.